Below, 4 T cell receptor beta chains from the same sample are listed, as sequenced in a study of T cell repertoires in aging, cancer and after chemotherapy. The template was genomic DNA from peripheral blood, not RNA. A mixed TRB-A/B primer pool amplified rearranged TRB by multiplex touch-down PCR. TCRdb reanalysed the multiplex PCR reads using MiXCR and keeps one entry per CDR3 protein. The data hold thousands of distinct CDR3 sequences, with 28% observed a single time. Specimen: blood. Receptor source: a human donor in good health.

The CDR3 DNA follows: TGCAGTGCTAGCCCGACAGGGCAAGAGACCCAGTACTTC. Translated: CSASPTGQETQYF. The V gene is TRBV20-1, the J gene TRBJ2-5, with TRBD1 identical over 7 bases. Germline lookup yields CDR1 DFQATT and CDR2 SNEGSKA (reference sequence). The CDR3 is made up of 13 amino acids. Trimming took 3 bases from V and 2 from J; bases not matched to a gene: 3.

The CDR3: CASSAGGTAYEQYF. The CDR3 DNA reads TGTGCCAGCAGTGCCGGGGGGACGGCTTACGAGCAGTACTTC. V gene TRBV6-1 combines with J gene TRBJ2-7, with TRBD2 matching 7 bases. Looked up from germline, CDR1 is MNHNS and CDR2 is SASEGT. V lost 4 bases, J lost 4 bases, and 7 bases stayed unmatched. The length of the CDR3 is 14 residues.

The chain is built from TRBV6-5 and TRBJ1-5; perhaps TRBD1 as D (5 bases). CDR1 MNHEY and CDR2 SVGAGI come from the germline V gene. V lost 6 bases and J lost 6, with 12 bases in between. This CDR3 spans 13 amino acids. Here the CDR3 reads CASSNGGVQPQHF. The CDR3 nucleotides read TGTGCCAGCAGCAACGGGGGGGTTCAGCCCCAGCATTTT.

This clonotype was counted only a few times. The V and J genes are TRBV30 and TRBJ2-7; the D is unclear. Germline CDR1 is GTSNPN and CDR2 is SVGIG (reference sequence). The V and J ends lost 3 bases and 7 bases respectively, with 19 bases between them. There are 14 residues in the CDR3. The CDR3 is CAWRADSAVGEQYF. The DNA of the CDR3 is TGTGCCTGGAGAGCAGACTCCGCGGTGGGGGAGCAGTACTTC.